This TCR beta chain was retrieved from a study of regulatory T cells. The study, taken as a whole, reports: In patients, unique TRB V-J pairs were restricted and V/J usage skewed, especially in Tregs. Control CD8+ cells showed a nonsignificant trend toward higher Shannon entropy than patient CD8+ cells.

At testing, patients were 2 to 39 years old, with reduced naive and increased memory T-cell proportions. Germline V gives CDR1 SEHNR, CDR2 FQNEAQ (reference sequence). V lost 5 bases to trimming and J lost 0 bases, with 11 bases between them. The CDR3 covers 15 residues. Worth noting for this clone: Its specificity is unknown.

The PCR used 52 TRBV and 13 TRBJ primers. TCRdb keeps only in-frame clones here, not all; method: immunoSEQ multiplex PCR. The profile shows tens of thousands of clones, 80% to 95% of them singletons. The origin of this receptor is a child younger than 10 with CD3G deficiency. The chain is built from TRBV7-9 and TRBJ2-1, with a possible D match to TRBD2 (5 bases). The sample was CD8+ T cells sorted from blood. The CDR3 reads CASSPSGSSYNEQFF. The CDR3 nucleotides are TGTGCCAGCAGCCCCAGCGGTAGCTCCTACAATGAGCAGTTCTTC. The variable domain in full, with the rest retrieved from reference TRBV7-9 and TRBJ2-1, is DTGVSQNPRHKITKRGQNVTFRCDPISEHNRLYWYRQTLGQGPEFLTYFQNEAQLEKSRLLSDRFSAERPKGSFSTLEIQRTEQGDSAMYLCASSPSGSSYNEQFFGPGTRLTVL.